Reported below is one T cell receptor (beta chain). Its antigen is not identified. These data come from a study of shared clonotypes between healthy human individuals. The wider study: CD4 naive cells filled three plates per donor, CD4 memory three, CD8 naive two and CD8 memory one. Overall study results and limits: Collection of samples was limited to blood; tissue repertoires likely differ.

The CDR3 is made up of 18 amino acids. Germline V gene data show CDR1 as SGHAT and CDR2 as FQNNGV. Trimming cost V 1 base and J 7 bases; bases outside gene matches: 11. Per sorted-subset replicate PCR, input was approximately 200 ng DNA, representing tens of thousands of T cell genomes. Study processing details: Filtering differed, since immunoSEQ gave only junction sequences and no quality scores. Profiled with immunoSEQ multiplex PCR; TCRdb holds only in-frame clones, not every one. V and J calls and clone size are as listed in that table; D and trimming were resolved from the DNA. The table lists a few million clones, approximately 95% of them singletons.

This rearrangement joins TRBV11-2 to TRBJ2-1; 12 bases line up with TRBD2. This clonotype was obtained from a man aged 18 to 30 in good health. Some clones in this sample may be carry-over from other donors' samples. Sequencing input: naive CD4+ T cells from PBMCs. Subset specified: CD45RA+ positively selected. The CDR3 coding sequence is TGTGCCAGCAGCTTAGTCGGGCTAGCGGGAGGGCTGATAAATGAGCAGTTCTTC. This gives the protein CASSLVGLAGGLINEQFF. The complete variable domain, with remaining parts taken from reference TRBV11-2 and TRBJ2-1, reads EAGVAQSPRYKIIEKRQSVAFWCNPISGHATLYWYQQILGQGPKLLIQFQNNGVVDDSQLPKDRFSAERLKGVDSTLKIQPAKLEDSAVYLCASSLVGLAGGLINEQFFGPGTRLTVL.